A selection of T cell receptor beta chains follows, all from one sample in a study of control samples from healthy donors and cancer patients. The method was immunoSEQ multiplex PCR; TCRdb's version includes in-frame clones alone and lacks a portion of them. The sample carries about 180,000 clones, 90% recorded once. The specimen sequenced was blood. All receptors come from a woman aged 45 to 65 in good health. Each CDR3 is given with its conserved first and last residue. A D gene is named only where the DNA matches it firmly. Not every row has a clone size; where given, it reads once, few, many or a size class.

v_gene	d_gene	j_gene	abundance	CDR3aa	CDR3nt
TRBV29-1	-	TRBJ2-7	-	CSVERVSGSYEQYF	TGCAGCGTTGAAAGGGTTAGTGGCTCCTACGAGCAGTACTTC
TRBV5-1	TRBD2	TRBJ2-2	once	CASSSRGGRTGELFF	TGCGCCAGCAGCTCGCGGGGGGGCCGTACCGGGGAGCTGTTTTTT
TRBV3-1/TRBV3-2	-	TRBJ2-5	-	CASSPRGQETQYF	TGTGCCAGCAGCCCCCGGGGCCAAGAGACCCAGTACTTC
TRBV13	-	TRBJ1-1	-	CASSLGQGLSNTEAFF	TGTGCCAGCAGCTTAGGTCAGGGCCTTTCAAACACTGAAGCTTTCTTT
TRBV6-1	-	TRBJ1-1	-	CASSEYEGGDTEAFF	TGTGCCAGCAGTGAATACGAGGGAGGTGACACTGAAGCTTTCTTT
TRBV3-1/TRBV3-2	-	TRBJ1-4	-	CASSQVGGLGEKLFF	TGTGCCAGCAGCCAAGTGGGGGGGCTCGGTGAAAAACTGTTTTTT
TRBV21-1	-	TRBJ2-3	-	CASMGASEDTQYF	TGTGCCAGCATGGGGGCGTCAGAAGATACGCAGTATTTT
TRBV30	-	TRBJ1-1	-	CAWRWGRTEAFF	TGTGCCTGGCGATGGGGCCGCACTGAAGCTTTCTTT
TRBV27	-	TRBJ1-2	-	CASSGRVGGYTF	TGTGCCAGCAGTGGGAGGGTTGGTGGCTACACCTTC
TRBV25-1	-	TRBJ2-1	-	CASSGSLDEQFF	TGTGCCAGCAGTGGATCCCTGGATGAGCAGTTCTTC
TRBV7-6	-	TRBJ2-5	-	CASSFGSAGTGLPQETQYF	TGTGCCAGCAGCTTTGGGTCGGCAGGAACCGGCCTTCCCCAAGAGACCCAGTACTTC
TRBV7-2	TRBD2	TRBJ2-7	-	CASSFLAGREHEQYF	TGTGCCAGCAGCTTCCTTGCGGGGCGGGAGCACGAGCAGTACTTC
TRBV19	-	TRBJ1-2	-	CASSIGGRLGYTF	TGTGCCAGTAGTATAGGAGGCAGGCTGGGCTACACCTTC